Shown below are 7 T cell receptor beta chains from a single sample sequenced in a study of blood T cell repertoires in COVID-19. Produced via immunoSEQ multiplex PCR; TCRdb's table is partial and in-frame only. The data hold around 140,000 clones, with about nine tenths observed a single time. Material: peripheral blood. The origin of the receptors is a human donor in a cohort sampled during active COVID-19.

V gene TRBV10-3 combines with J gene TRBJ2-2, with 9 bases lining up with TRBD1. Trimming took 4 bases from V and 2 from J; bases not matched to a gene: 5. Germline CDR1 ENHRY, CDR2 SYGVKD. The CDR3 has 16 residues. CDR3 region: CAISAGTGSNTGELFF. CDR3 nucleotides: TGTGCCATCAGTGCTGGGACAGGGAGTAACACCGGGGAGCTGTTTTTT.

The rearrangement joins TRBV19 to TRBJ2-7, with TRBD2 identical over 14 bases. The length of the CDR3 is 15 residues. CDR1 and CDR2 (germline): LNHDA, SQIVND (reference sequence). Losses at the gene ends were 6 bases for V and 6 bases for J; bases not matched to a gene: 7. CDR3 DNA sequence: TGTGCCAGTAGCGGACTAGCGGGGGGCCGGGTCGAGCAGTACTTC. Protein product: CASSGLAGGRVEQYF.

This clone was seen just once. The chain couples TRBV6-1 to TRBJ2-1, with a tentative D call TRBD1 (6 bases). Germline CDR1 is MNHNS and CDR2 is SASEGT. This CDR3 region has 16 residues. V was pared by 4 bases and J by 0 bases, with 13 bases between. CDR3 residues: CASSALGASSYNEQFF. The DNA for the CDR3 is TGTGCCAGCAGTGCCCTGGGGGCTAGCTCCTACAATGAGCAGTTCTTC.

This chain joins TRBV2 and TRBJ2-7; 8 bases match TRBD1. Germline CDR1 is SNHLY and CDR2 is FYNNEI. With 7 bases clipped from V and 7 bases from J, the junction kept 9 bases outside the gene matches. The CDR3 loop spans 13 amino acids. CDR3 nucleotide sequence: TGTGCCAGCACCCCCGGCAGGGGGCAAGAGCAGTACTTC. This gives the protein CASTPGRGQEQYF.

The CDR3 protein is CASSFGQGANYGYTF. In DNA form, the CDR3 reads TGTGCCAGCAGTTTCGGACAGGGGGCTAACTATGGCTACACCTTC. The rearrangement links TRBV6-5 to TRBJ1-2, with 10 bases lining up with TRBD1. Per germline, CDR1 MNHEY and CDR2 SVGAGI. The CDR3 contains 15 residues. The V gene end was trimmed by 4 bases and the J gene end by 0 bases; junction bases not matched to a gene: 2.

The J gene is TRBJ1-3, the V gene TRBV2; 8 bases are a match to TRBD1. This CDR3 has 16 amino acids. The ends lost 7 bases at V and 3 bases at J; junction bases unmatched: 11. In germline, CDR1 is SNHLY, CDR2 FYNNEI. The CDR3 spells CASTSTGARLGNTIYF. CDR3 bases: TGTGCCAGCACCTCGACAGGGGCCCGACTTGGAAACACCATATATTTT. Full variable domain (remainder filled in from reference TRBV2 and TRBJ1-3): EPEVTQTPSHQVTQMGQEVILRCVPISNHLYFYWYRQILGQKVEFLVSFYNNEISEKSEIFDDQFSVERPDGSNFTLKIRSTKLEDSAMYFCASTSTGARLGNTIYFGEGSWLTVV.

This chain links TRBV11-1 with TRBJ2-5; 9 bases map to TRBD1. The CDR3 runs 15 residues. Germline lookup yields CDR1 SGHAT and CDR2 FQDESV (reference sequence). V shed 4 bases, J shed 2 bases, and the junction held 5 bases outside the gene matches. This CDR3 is CASSSRDRGQETQYF. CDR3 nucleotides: TGTGCCAGCAGCTCGAGAGACAGGGGGCAAGAGACCCAGTACTTC.